This T cell receptor (beta chain) was documented in a study of cytomegalovirus exposure and HLA in healthy donors. Only a few counts were recorded for this clone. In the PCR, 60 Vbeta and 13 Jbeta primers were used. Only in-frame clones appear in the TCRdb table, and some are missing; sequencing was by immunoSEQ multiplex PCR. The table has hundreds of thousands of clones, 65% to 75% seen once; the top ten hold 1.5% to 2%. Germline lookup yields CDR1 PRHDT and CDR2 FYEKMQ (reference sequence). V lost 2 bases and J lost 2, with 10 bases in between. The CDR3 spans 14 residues. The sample comprised PBMCs. V and J are TRBV13 and TRBJ2-7; D is perhaps TRBD1 (5 bases). The receptor was isolated from a young woman in good health and CMV-seronegative. The CDR3 DNA is TGTGCCAGCAGCTTACAGGGCAGAGCCTACGAGCAGTACTTC. Its translation is CASSLQGRAYEQYF.